Included here is one TCR beta chain sequence, with context. What it binds is unknown. This sample is drawn from a study of beta chain features in type 1 diabetes. Study summary: Summed over all samples, the examined sorted cells came to 85 million to 130 million. Study-wide points: Moderately but significantly shorter TCRB CDR3s were found in Type 1 diabetes patients in all four CD4+ subsets. Researchers cautioned that cDNA sequencing could over-represent cells with high TCR expression. In these data, an HLA type influence on TCRB rearrangement remained unresolved.

J gave up 7 bases and V 4 bases, and 6 bases lay outside the gene matches. The length of the CDR3 is 14 residues. CDR1 LNHDA and CDR2 SQIVND come from the germline V gene (reference sequence). Reverse transcription of all isolated RNA meant that expressed TCRB transcripts were sequenced. Measured with immunoSEQ multiplex PCR; TCRdb has only the in-frame clones, and not every one. The sample includes 600,000 to 650,000 clones, less than 20% of them seen just once. The sequenced material came from naive CD4+ T cells from blood. The sequence derives from a man between 18 and 35 years old in good health. The V call is TRBV19, the J call TRBJ1-5; 8 nucleotides line up with TRBD1. The chain's CDR3 is CASSTGGAGQPQHF. The CDR3 nucleotides read TGTGCCAGTAGTACAGGGGGCGCGGGACAGCCCCAGCATTTT.